This T cell receptor (beta chain) was found in a study of beta chain features in type 1 diabetes. This clone appeared a few times. Its antigen is still unknown. The CDR3 is made up of 15 amino acids. Germline V gene data show CDR1 as SGDLS and CDR2 as YYNGEE. V gave up 3 bases and J gave up 0 bases, with 13 bases separating them. General study results and limits: Here, the possible influence of HLA type (on TCRB rearrangement) remained unresolved. Insertions were fewer and deletions more numerous at VDJ junctions in type 1 diabetes patients.

Isolated RNA was reverse transcribed in full, so expressed TCRB transcripts were sequenced. The data were produced by immunoSEQ multiplex PCR, yet TCRdb's version contains in-frame clones alone and is incomplete. The sample has 450,000 to 600,000 clones, around 28% seen once. The receptor's source is a man between 18 and 35 years old in good health. The chain recombines TRBV9 with TRBJ2-7, with a weak D call TRBD2 (6 bases). Sequences were obtained from naive CD4+ T cells from blood. DNA for the CDR3: TGTGCCAGCAGCGAGGGACTTACGAACTCCTACGAGCAGTACTTC. As protein: CASSEGLTNSYEQYF.